Below, 21 T cell receptor beta chains from the same sample are listed, as sequenced in a study of blood T cell repertoires in COVID-19 (dated by TCRdb to the early 2020s). Library preparation used the immunoSEQ multiplex PCR assay. In its TCRdb copy, this immuneACCESS table keeps in-frame sequences only and misses some clones. Where compared with another copy, unresolved V genes explain less than half of these, and the others have no known cause. The sample has about 200,000 clones on record, around 90% of them singletons. Approximately 8.2% of the sample is in the top ten clones. Sequenced material: PBMCs or T cells enriched from blood (not recorded which). These receptors were taken from a young woman who had recovered from COVID-19.

This clone was recorded only once. The chain has TRBV19 and TRBJ2-1, with 9 nucleotides matching TRBD2. The ends lost 1 base at V and 8 bases at J; junction bases unmatched: 6. CDR1 LNHDA and CDR2 SQIVND come from the germline V gene (reference sequence). The CDR3 loop spans 15 amino acids. The chain's CDR3 is CASSIVAGGTDEQFF. The CDR3 DNA sequence: TGTGCCAGTAGTATAGTCGCGGGGGGGACCGATGAGCAGTTCTTC.

The V and J genes are TRBV11-2 and TRBJ1-6, with D tentatively TRBD1 (6 bases). Germline values: CDR1 SGHAT, CDR2 FQNNGV. This CDR3 spans 15 amino acids. Deletions cut 6 bases from V and 6 bases from J, with 15 bases between. CDR3 loop: CASSLLGRGNSPLHF. CDR3 bases: TGTGCCAGCAGTCTCCTGGGCAGGGGTAATTCACCCCTCCACTTT.

The V and J genes are TRBV19 and TRBJ2-5; 7 bases align to TRBD2. The CDR3 runs 15 residues. CDR1 is LNHDA, CDR2 SQIVND, per germline (reference sequence). Unmatched junction bases numbered 10, after V lost 8 bases and J lost 1 base. CDR3 protein: CASQDTSGAQETQYF. Written as DNA, the CDR3 is TGTGCCAGTCAGGACACCAGCGGGGCCCAAGAGACCCAGTACTTC. Based on the CDR3 plus reference TRBV19 and TRBJ2-5, the full variable domain is DGGITQSPKYLFRKEGQNVTLSCEQNLNHDAMYWYRQDPGQGLRLIYYSQIVNDFQKGDIAEGYSVSREKKESFPLTVTSAQKNPTAFYLCASQDTSGAQETQYFGPGTRLLVL.

V is TRBV27 and J is TRBJ1-2; 8 nucleotides match TRBD1. V shed 9 bases, J shed 8 bases, and the junction held 5 bases outside the gene matches. CDR3 length: 11 residues. CDR1 is MNHEY and CDR2 is SMNVEV in the germline V gene (reference sequence). Here the CDR3 reads CASRQGQGYTF. CDR3 DNA: TGTGCCAGTCGACAGGGGCAGGGCTACACCTTC.

V and J are TRBV7-2 and TRBJ2-7, with 11 bases identical to TRBD1. Germline loops: CDR1 SGHTA, CDR2 FQGNSA. After removal of 4 bases from V and 8 bases from J, the junction contained 10 bases not matched to a gene. The CDR3 totals 15 residues. CDR3 sequence: CASSSPDRGQKKQYF. In nucleotides, the CDR3 is TGTGCCAGCAGCTCCCCGGACAGGGGGCAGAAGAAGCAGTACTTC. The complete variable domain, with remaining parts taken from reference TRBV7-2 and TRBJ2-7, reads GAGVSQSPSNKVTEKGKDVELRCDPISGHTALYWYRQSLGQGLEFLIYFQGNSAPDKSGLPSDRFSAERTGGSVSTLTIQRTQQEDSAVYLCASSSPDRGQKKQYFGPGTRLTVT.

This clone has at least ten counts. The rearrangement links TRBV6-1 to TRBJ1-6; the match to TRBD1 covers 11 bases. Germline V gives CDR1 MNHNS, CDR2 SASEGT. Germline trimming cut 1 base from V and 15 bases from J; bases unmatched to any gene: 8. The CDR3 consists of 15 residues. The CDR3 nucleotides read TGTGCCAGCAGTGAAGGGACAGGGGGCATGCAACTCCTCCACTTT. This encodes CASSEGTGGMQLLHF.

The sample holds one count of this clone. The V call is TRBV24-1, the J call TRBJ2-3; tentatively, D is TRBD1 (5 bases). Trimming cost V 5 bases and J 11 bases, with 10 bases left between them. This CDR3 has 11 residues. Germline values: CDR1 KGHDR, CDR2 SFDVKD. Written as DNA, the CDR3 is TGTGCCACCAGTGCTTTTGACAGGCAGTATTTT. It is translated as CATSAFDRQYF.

J is TRBJ2-2 and V is TRBV30; 7 bases are shared with TRBD1. The CDR3 has 15 amino acids. V lost 3 bases to trimming and J lost 6 bases; unmatched junction nucleotides: 10. The germline gives CDR1 GTSNPN, CDR2 SVGIG (reference sequence). The CDR3 DNA is TGTGCCTGGAGGTTGTGGAGACAGGGTGCCGGGGAGCTGTTTTTT. This gives the protein CAWRLWRQGAGELFF.

This clone was seen just once. This chain joins TRBV12-3 or TRBV12-4 and TRBJ2-3; maybe TRBD1 (6 bases). V was shortened by 6 bases and J by 5 bases, with 12 bases between the two germline ends. The length of the CDR3 is 13 residues. The chain's CDR3 is CASSQQGRDTQYF. In nucleotides, the CDR3 is TGTGCCAGCAGCCAACAGGGCAGAGATACGCAGTATTTT.

V gene TRBV5-1 combines with J gene TRBJ2-7, with a weak D call TRBD2 (5 bases). Germline V gives CDR1 SGHRS, CDR2 YFSETQ. V dropped 1 base and J dropped 5 bases, with 13 bases sitting between them. This CDR3 has 14 amino acids. CDR3 region: CASSLSGPSNEQYF. CDR3 in DNA: TGCGCCAGCAGCTTGAGCGGTCCGAGTAACGAGCAGTACTTC.

The chain uses TRBV7-9 and TRBJ2-3; TRBD1 matches at 10 bases. Trimming cost V 5 bases and J 3 bases; bases outside gene matches: 17. CDR1 SEHNR and CDR2 FQNEAQ come from the germline V gene (reference sequence). The CDR3 length is 19 residues. Here the CDR3 reads CASSTRTRQGAISTDTQYF. The CDR3, as DNA: TGTGCCAGCAGCACAAGAACCCGACAGGGGGCGATTTCAACAGATACGCAGTATTTT.

The gene calls are TRBV15 and TRBJ2-7; TRBD1 matches at 7 bases. This CDR3 contains 15 residues. Germline V lookup: CDR1 LNHNV, CDR2 YYDKDF (reference sequence). V dropped 0 bases and J dropped 2; count of bases not matched to a gene: 4. The CDR3 here is CATSRDRQGAYEQYF. The CDR3 bases are TGTGCCACCAGCAGAGATAGGCAGGGGGCCTACGAGCAGTACTTC.

The V gene is TRBV6-1, the J gene TRBJ1-2, with D tentatively TRBD1 (5 bases). There are 15 residues in the CDR3. CDR1 and CDR2 from the germline V gene are MNHNS and SASEGT. V gave up 2 bases and J gave up 6 bases, with 16 bases separating them. Here the CDR3 reads CASSESAGRRDGYTF. The CDR3 DNA reads TGTGCCAGCAGTGAATCGGCAGGGAGGAGAGATGGCTACACCTTC.

This clone was detected only a few times. This chain joins TRBV5-1 and TRBJ2-1, with D possibly TRBD2 on 5 matching bases. Germline V CDR1 and CDR2: SGHRS, YFSETQ. This CDR3 spans 14 amino acids. Trimming removed 6 bases from V and 7 bases from J, with 17 bases in between. CDR3: CASNTVPGGNEQFF. As DNA, the CDR3 is TGCGCCAGCAATACGGTTCCTGGAGGTAATGAGCAGTTCTTC.

The rearrangement uses TRBV19 and TRBJ2-1, with D possibly being TRBD1 (6 bases). The germline V gene encodes CDR1 LNHDA and CDR2 SQIVND (reference sequence). Trimming cost V 5 bases and J 4 bases, with 15 bases left between them. The CDR3 consists of 15 residues. CDR3 sequence (DNA): TGTGCCAGTAGTGCCAACAGGGAAAGGTACAATGAGCAGTTCTTC. It translates to CASSANRERYNEQFF. Combining the CDR3 with reference TRBV19 and TRBJ2-1 gives the whole variable domain DGGITQSPKYLFRKEGQNVTLSCEQNLNHDAMYWYRQDPGQGLRLIYYSQIVNDFQKGDIAEGYSVSREKKESFPLTVTSAQKNPTAFYLCASSANRERYNEQFFGPGTRLTVL.

The chain couples TRBV19 to TRBJ1-5, with D hard to call. The CDR3 runs to 17 residues. Trimming stripped 3 bases from V and 7 bases from J, with 22 bases between. Germline V gene data show CDR1 as LNHDA and CDR2 as SQIVND (reference sequence). The CDR3 sequence: CASSISAGLTGRQPQHF. DNA for the CDR3: TGTGCCAGTAGTATTTCGGCAGGCCTAACCGGGAGGCAGCCCCAGCATTTT.

The chain combines TRBV5-1 with TRBJ1-1; 9 bases are a match to TRBD1. The trim removed 5 bases at V and 4 bases at J, leaving 3 bases unmatched. CDR3 length: 13 residues. CDR1 and CDR2 from the germline V gene are SGHRS and YFSETQ. The CDR3 region is CASSQGQGTEAFF. The CDR3, as DNA: TGCGCCAGCAGTCAGGGACAGGGCACTGAAGCTTTCTTT.

V is TRBV5-4 and J is TRBJ1-2; 12 positions agree with TRBD1. This CDR3 has 14 amino acids. J was trimmed by 7 bases and V by 4 bases; bases with no gene match: 5. CDR1 is SGHNT, CDR2 YYREEE, per germline (reference sequence). CDR3 coding DNA: TGTGCCAGCAGCAGGGGACAGGGGGCTTCTGGCTACACCTTC. This sequence encodes CASSRGQGASGYTF.

V is TRBV6-5 and J is TRBJ1-5, with D unclear. The CDR3 loop spans 13 amino acids. The V gene lost 8 bases and the J gene lost 0 bases, with 8 bases spanning the gap. Per the germline V gene, CDR1 is MNHEY and CDR2 is SVGAGI. The CDR3 is CASASDSNQPQHF. CDR3 DNA sequence: TGTGCCAGCGCCTCAGATAGCAATCAGCCCCAGCATTTT.

The V call is TRBV6-5, the J call TRBJ1-4, with TRBD1 matching 8 bases. The J segment lost 6 bases and the V segment lost 7 bases, leaving 4 bases of the junction unmatched. This CDR3 comprises 13 residues. The V gene's germline CDR1 is MNHEY and CDR2 SVGAGI. This chain's CDR3 is CASNTGGDEKLFF. The CDR3, as DNA: TGTGCCAGCAACACAGGGGGGGATGAAAAACTGTTTTTT.

The V and J genes are TRBV6-5 and TRBJ2-7, with a tentative D call TRBD2 (7 bases). The CDR3 is 13 amino acids. V was trimmed by 10 bases and J by 5 bases, leaving 18 bases between them. Germline V CDR1 and CDR2: MNHEY, SVGAGI. This CDR3 is CATGWGGGDEQYF. In DNA, the CDR3 is TGTGCCACAGGTTGGGGGGGCGGGGACGAGCAGTACTTC.